A single sample is the source of the 27 T cell receptor beta chains below, sequenced in a study of blood T cell repertoires in COVID-19. Profiling relied on immunoSEQ multiplex PCR, and the TCRdb table lists in-frame clones only, not all of them. The sample lists around 45,000 clones; about 87% were seen once. Material: peripheral blood. The receptors stem from a man older than 75 with acute or convalescent COVID-19.

The chain uses TRBV19 and TRBJ2-3; 8 positions match TRBD2. Germline values: CDR1 LNHDA, CDR2 SQIVND (reference sequence). The CDR3 runs to 15 residues. J gave up 0 bases and V 7 bases, and 6 bases lay outside the gene matches. CDR3 in amino acids: CASTDSGVSTDTQYF. CDR3 DNA: TGTGCCAGTACCGATAGCGGGGTAAGCACAGATACGCAGTATTTT.

The CDR3 region has the DNA TGTGCCAGCAGTTTATCGGTTAGCGGGGGAGACGAGCAGTACTTC. This codes for CASSLSVSGGDEQYF. This chain joins TRBV28 and TRBJ2-7; 9 nucleotides agree with TRBD2. The CDR3 length is 15 residues. The junction had 6 bases not matched to a gene; V was cut back by 1 base and J by 5 bases. From germline, CDR1 is MDHEN and CDR2 SYDVKM.

The rearrangement joins TRBV10-2 to TRBJ1-5; 8 nucleotides match TRBD1. The CDR3 consists of 14 residues. V trimming: 4 bases; J trimming: 7 bases; junction bases outside the gene matches: 6. Germline V CDR1 and CDR2: WSHSY, SAAADI. DNA of the CDR3: TGCGCCAGCAGTGGCACGGACAGGGACCAGCCCCAGCATTTT. Translation: CASSGTDRDQPQHF.

The V call is TRBV5-1, the J call TRBJ2-1, with 14 bases aligning to TRBD2. V dropped 10 bases and J dropped 9; count of bases not matched to a gene: 12. This CDR3 contains 15 residues. The germline V gene has CDR1 SGHRS and CDR2 YFSETQ. CDR3 DNA: TGCGCCTGCCAGACTAGCGGGGGGGCCCCCCCTGAGCAGTTCTTC. Translating it yields CACQTSGGAPPEQFF.

The chain couples TRBV30 to TRBJ2-5; tentatively, D is TRBD1 (5 bases). Germline-derived CDR1 and CDR2 are GTSNPN and SVGIG (reference sequence). CDR3 length: 13 residues. V was cut by 8 bases and J by 1 base, with 14 bases left in between. Here the CDR3 DNA reads TGTGCCCAATCGAAGGGGCCCCAAGAGACCCAGTACTTC. Its protein is CAQSKGPQETQYF.

The genes are TRBV6-4 and TRBJ2-6, with D possibly TRBD2 on 5 matching bases. The CDR3 covers 16 residues. The V end was cut by 2 bases, the J end by 0 bases, with 8 bases between. The V gene's germline CDR1 is MRHNA and CDR2 SNTAGT. The CDR3 region has the DNA TGTGCCAGCAGTGACCAGGCGGGCTCTGGGGCCAACGTCCTGACTTTC. This translates into CASSDQAGSGANVLTF.

This clone was counted once. CDR3 sequence (DNA): TGTGCCAGCAGCTTAGCGGTCCTGGATACGGGGATCGGCTACACCTTC. The encoded protein is CASSLAVLDTGIGYTF. This rearrangement joins TRBV7-6 to TRBJ1-2; D remains ambiguous. The length of the CDR3 is 16 residues. Germline loops: CDR1 SGHVS, CDR2 FNYEAQ. V lost 0 bases, J lost 8 bases, and 19 bases lay in between.

Notes on this clone: Relative to the germline gene, one junction end is altered; a read error may explain this. The identical CDR3 is also encoded by other nucleotide sequences in the sample. The chain employs TRBV19 and TRBJ2-6; 7 nucleotides align to TRBD2. The CDR3 length is 17 residues. From germline, CDR1 is LNHDA and CDR2 SQIVND (reference sequence). For the CDR3, the DNA is TGTGCCAGTAGTATAGGTGGCGGGAGCTCTGGGGCTAACGTCCTGACTTTC. Encoded protein: CASSIGGGSSGANVLTF.

In DNA form, the CDR3 reads TGCGCCAGCAGCAGCTTAGCGGGGGGGAGCACAGATACGCAGTATTTT. This translates into CASSSLAGGSTDTQYF. This sequence joins TRBV5-1 and TRBJ2-3; 11 bases map to TRBD2. In germline, CDR1 is SGHRS, CDR2 YFSETQ. Trimming took 4 bases from V and 0 from J; bases not matched to a gene: 4. This CDR3 region has 16 residues. Together with reference TRBV5-1 and TRBJ2-3, the CDR3 gives the full variable domain: KAGVTQTPRYLIKTRGQQVTLSCSPISGHRSVSWYQQTPGQGLQFLFEYFSETQRNKGNFPGRFSGRQFSNSRSEMNVSTLELGDSALYLCASSSLAGGSTDTQYFGPGTRLTVL.

The V gene is TRBV11-2, the J gene TRBJ2-5, with a tentative D call TRBD1 (5 bases). Germline V gives CDR1 SGHAT, CDR2 FQNNGV. This CDR3 has 14 residues. Trimming left V 1 base short and J 4 bases short, with 10 bases between. The chain's CDR3 is CASSLGQGRETQYF. DNA for the CDR3: TGTGCCAGCAGCTTAGGGCAGGGAAGAGAGACCCAGTACTTC.

The rearrangement uses TRBV10-3 and TRBJ2-5; tentative D call: TRBD1 (6 bases). The CDR3 extends over 13 amino acids. Trimming took off 7 bases at V and 5 bases at J, with 14 bases between the two ends. CDR1 and CDR2 from the germline V gene are ENHRY and SYGVKD. The CDR3 DNA reads as TGTGCCATCAAAGGGGGAATAAGCGAGACCCAGTACTTC. This encodes CAIKGGISETQYF.

CDR3 residues: CAVTGSNQPQHF. Written as DNA, the CDR3 is TGTGCCGTGACAGGGTCTAATCAGCCCCAGCATTTT. The V call is TRBV6-5, the J call TRBJ1-5; 7 bases agree with TRBD1. V dropped 11 bases and J dropped 4; count of bases not matched to a gene: 5. CDR3 length: 12 amino acids. Germline assignment: CDR1 MNHEY and CDR2 SVGAGI.

The CDR3 DNA reads as TGTGCCAGCTCACCGGGCGGGGGGGGATCCTACGAGCAGTACTTC. Its translation: CASSPGGGGSYEQYF. The J gene is TRBJ2-7, the V gene TRBV18, with TRBD2 matching 9 bases. Germline assignment: CDR1 KGHSH and CDR2 LQKENI. V shed 3 bases and J 1 base; nucleotides not matched to a gene: 4. This CDR3 has 15 amino acids. Based on the CDR3 plus reference TRBV18 and TRBJ2-7, the full variable domain is NAGVMQNPRHLVRRRGQEARLRCSPMKGHSHVYWYRQLPEEGLKFMVYLQKENIIDESGMPKERFSAEFPKEGPSILRIQQVVRGDSAAYFCASSPGGGGSYEQYFGPGTRLTVT.

The chain recombines TRBV2 with TRBJ1-1; D call uncertain. This CDR3 is 14 amino acids long. Germline V gives CDR1 SNHLY, CDR2 FYNNEI. The V and J ends lost 4 bases and 1 base respectively, with 10 bases between them. The CDR3 is CASSVGRSNTEAFF. The CDR3 DNA follows: TGTGCCAGCAGTGTCGGCAGGTCGAACACTGAAGCTTTCTTT.

The chain has TRBV5-8 and TRBJ1-4, with a tentative D call TRBD1 (5 bases). Germline-derived CDR1 and CDR2 are SGHTS and YDEGEE. Trimming took off 0 bases at V and 8 bases at J, with 14 bases between the two ends. The CDR3 consists of 15 residues. DNA for the CDR3: TGTGCCAGCAGCTTGGCCATCCAGGGAGGAGAAAAACTGTTTTTT. As protein: CASSLAIQGGEKLFF.

CDR3 loop: CASRPGQGARNTEAFF. CDR3 in DNA: TGTGCCAGTAGGCCAGGACAGGGGGCGAGAAACACTGAAGCTTTCTTT. The chain links TRBV19 to TRBJ1-1; 11 positions match TRBD1. The V segment lost 6 bases and the J segment 2 bases; nucleotides outside the gene matches: 8. This CDR3 comprises 16 residues. The germline V gene encodes CDR1 LNHDA and CDR2 SQIVND (reference sequence). Supplemented by reference TRBV19 and TRBJ1-1, the full variable domain reads DGGITQSPKYLFRKEGQNVTLSCEQNLNHDAMYWYRQDPGQGLRLIYYSQIVNDFQKGDIAEGYSVSREKKESFPLTVTSAQKNPTAFYLCASRPGQGARNTEAFFGQGTRLTVV.

The chain joins TRBV7-9 to TRBJ2-1; 13 bases align to TRBD2. The CDR3 totals 15 residues. CDR1 is SEHNR, CDR2 FQNEAQ, per germline (reference sequence). The junction had 4 bases not matched to a gene; V was cut back by 1 base and J by 10 bases. CDR3 coding DNA: TGTGCCAGCAGCTTAGTACTAGCGGGGGGGCGCGAGCAGTTCTTC. Translated, it gives CASSLVLAGGREQFF.

The chain has TRBV11-3 and TRBJ2-7; D ambiguous. Germline V lookup: CDR1 SGHNT, CDR2 YENEEA. Trimming shortened V by 2 bases and J by 6 bases, and 11 bases separated the two germline ends. The CDR3 consists of 13 residues. The CDR3: CASSLFPSVEQYF. DNA for the CDR3: TGTGCCAGCAGCTTATTCCCATCGGTCGAGCAGTACTTC. The whole variable domain, filled in from reference TRBV11-3 and TRBJ2-7, reads EAGVVQSPRYKIIEKKQPVAFWCNPISGHNTLYWYLQNLGQGPELLIRYENEEAVDDSQLPKDRFSAERLKGVDSTLKIQPAELGDSAVYLCASSLFPSVEQYFGPGTRLTVT.

The rearrangement links TRBV6-1 to TRBJ1-2; 11 bases map to TRBD1. Trimming at V came to 3 bases and at J to 7 bases, leaving 7 bases not matched to a gene. Germline CDR1 is MNHNS and CDR2 is SASEGT. There are 15 residues in the CDR3. CDR3 bases: TGTGCCAGCAGTGAGGGACAGGGGGTCGGACGTGGCTACACCTTC. The encoded protein is CASSEGQGVGRGYTF.

V and J are TRBV7-9 and TRBJ2-7; possible D gene TRBD2, 6 bases. V was clipped by 5 bases and J by 4 bases, with 6 bases between them. The CDR3 spans 11 residues. Germline V gene lookup returns CDR1 SEHNR and CDR2 FQNEAQ (reference sequence). The CDR3 DNA follows: TGTGCCAGCAGCCGGGGGTACGAGCAGTACTTC. It specifies CASSRGYEQYF.

The CDR3 reads CASSLDGMRTEAFF. The CDR3 coding sequence is TGCGCCAGCAGCTTGGACGGGATGAGAACTGAAGCTTTCTTT. The chain is built from TRBV5-1 and TRBJ1-1; D not resolved. The CDR3 runs 14 residues. The V gene lost 0 bases and the J gene lost 5 bases, with 11 bases spanning the gap. Germline V gene lookup returns CDR1 SGHRS and CDR2 YFSETQ.

The V gene is TRBV3-1 (or the pseudogene TRBV3-2), the J gene TRBJ1-5; D perhaps matches TRBD1 (5 bases). The CDR3 is 17 amino acids. Looked up from germline, CDR1 is LGHDT and CDR2 is YNNKEL (reference sequence). Trimming pared 1 base from V and 3 bases from J, leaving 16 bases between. CDR3 DNA: TGTGCCAGCAGCCAAGGGGCGGGGGTCCGGTACAATCAGCCCCAGCATTTT. Translating gives CASSQGAGVRYNQPQHF.

This sequence joins TRBV19 and TRBJ2-7, with 12 bases identical to TRBD1. CDR3 length: 16 amino acids. Germline values: CDR1 LNHDA, CDR2 SQIVND (reference sequence). V dropped 4 bases and J dropped 0; count of bases not matched to a gene: 4. This CDR3 is CASSRGQGASSYEQYF. The CDR3 nucleotides are TGTGCCAGTAGTAGGGGACAGGGGGCTTCCTCCTACGAGCAGTACTTC.

The gene calls are TRBV13 and TRBJ2-5, with TRBD2 matching over 8 bases. Germline assignment: CDR1 PRHDT and CDR2 FYEKMQ (reference sequence). The CDR3 sequence is 14 residues long. With V trimmed by 3 bases and J by 5 bases, 5 bases remained unmatched. In DNA, the CDR3 is TGTGCCAGCAGCTTCGGGGGGGCCGGGGAGACCCAGTACTTC. Translated: CASSFGGAGETQYF. Full variable domain (remainder filled in from reference TRBV13 and TRBJ2-5): AAGVIQSPRHLIKEKRETATLKCYPIPRHDTVYWYQQGPGQDPQFLISFYEKMQSDKGSIPDRFSAQQFSDYHSELNMSSLELGDSALYFCASSFGGAGETQYFGPGTRLLVL.

J is TRBJ1-5 and V is TRBV7-8, with 9 bases matching TRBD1. The J segment lost 9 bases and the V segment lost 5 bases, leaving 14 bases of the junction unmatched. The length of the CDR3 is 16 residues. Germline V gives CDR1 SGHVS, CDR2 FQNEAQ. The CDR3 loop is CASSKGQGSSGGPQHF. CDR3 sequence (DNA): TGTGCCAGCAGCAAAGGACAGGGGTCGAGCGGGGGGCCCCAGCATTTT.

The gene calls are TRBV25-1 and TRBJ1-6, with a tentative D call TRBD1 (6 bases). The germline CDR1 and CDR2 sequences are MGHDK and SYGVNS. This CDR3 contains 13 residues. The V and J ends lost 9 bases and 1 base respectively, with 7 bases between them. This CDR3 is CASGQSYNSPLHF. The CDR3 DNA is TGTGCCAGTGGACAGTCCTATAATTCACCCCTCCACTTT.

The V gene is TRBV6-5, the J gene TRBJ2-7; TRBD1 might be the D (6 bases). The germline gives CDR1 MNHEY, CDR2 SVGAGI. The CDR3 runs 15 residues. V gave up 2 bases and J gave up 4 bases, with 15 bases separating them. The CDR3 bases are TGTGCCAGCAGTTACAATGCCAACGACAGGTACGAGCAGTACTTC. It is translated as CASSYNANDRYEQYF.